The 2 T cell receptor beta chains below come from one sample, sequenced in a study of identical twins. TCRdb re-called the 5' RACE reads with MiXCR, one entry per CDR3 protein. Seen here are 350,000 or so distinct CDR3 sequences, around 9.7% observed once, and the top ten hold about 9.1%. The sample taken for sequencing was naive T cells sorted from blood. These receptors were taken from a woman aged 50 to 60 in good health.

The table lists this clonotype with a few counts. V gene TRBV3-1 combines with J gene TRBJ2-3; D may be TRBD2 (6 bases). The CDR3 has 16 residues. With 5 bases removed from V and 2 bases from J, the gap between germline ends came to 17 bases. Germline V lookup: CDR1 LGHDT, CDR2 YNNKEL (reference sequence). For the CDR3, the DNA is TGTGCCAGCAGCACCGGGGACTGGGCACACACAGATACGCAGTATTTT. This translates into CASSTGDWAHTDTQYF.

The chain recombines TRBV29-1 with TRBJ1-1, with a possible D match to TRBD1 (5 bases). The CDR3 extends over 12 amino acids. The germline gives CDR1 SQVTM, CDR2 ANQGSEA. V was clipped by 5 bases and J by 7 bases, with 14 bases between them. Written as DNA, the CDR3 is TGCAGCGTTACCATAGGGACGGTTGAAGCTTTCTTT. It is translated as CSVTIGTVEAFF.